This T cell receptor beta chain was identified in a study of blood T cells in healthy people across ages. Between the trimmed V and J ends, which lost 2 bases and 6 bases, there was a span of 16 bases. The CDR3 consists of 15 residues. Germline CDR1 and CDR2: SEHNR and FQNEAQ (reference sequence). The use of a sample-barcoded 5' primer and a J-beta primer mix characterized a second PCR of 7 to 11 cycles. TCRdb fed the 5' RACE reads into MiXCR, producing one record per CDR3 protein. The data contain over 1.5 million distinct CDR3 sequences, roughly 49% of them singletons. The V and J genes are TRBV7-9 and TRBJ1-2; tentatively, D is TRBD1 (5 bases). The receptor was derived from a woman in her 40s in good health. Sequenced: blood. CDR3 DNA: TGTGCCAGCAGCTTATTCAAGGGGAGCGGCAATGGCTACACCTTC. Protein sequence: CASSLFKGSGNGYTF.